The next 6 T cell receptor beta chains were all read from a single sample in a study of blood T cell repertoires in COVID-19. Some clones are missing from TCRdb's copy, which holds only in-frame ones; the method was immunoSEQ multiplex PCR. The table includes approximately 280,000 clones, 80% to 95% detected once. The sample was peripheral blood. Receptors originate from a woman in her thirties with COVID-19, enrolled during active disease.

This chain links TRBV18 with TRBJ1-2; 7 nucleotides align to TRBD1. J was trimmed by 5 bases and V by 3 bases; bases with no gene match: 6. Germline V lookup: CDR1 KGHSH, CDR2 LQKENI. The CDR3 has 14 amino acids. CDR3 residues: CASSPSLQGYGYTF. The CDR3 DNA is TGTGCCAGCTCACCGTCCCTACAGGGGTATGGCTACACCTTC.

The J gene is TRBJ1-2, the V gene TRBV19; D ambiguous. The CDR3 sequence is 12 residues long. Germline loops: CDR1 LNHDA, CDR2 SQIVND (reference sequence). V was cut by 3 bases and J by 7 bases, with 9 bases left in between. This chain's CDR3 is CASSIRHGGYTF. CDR3 DNA sequence: TGTGCCAGTAGTATTCGACATGGTGGCTACACCTTC.

The chain has TRBV7-2 and TRBJ1-2, with D possibly matching TRBD1 (5 bases). Between the trimmed V and J ends, which lost 5 bases and 8 bases, there was a span of 18 bases. The CDR3 length is 14 residues. Germline CDR1 reads SGHTA; CDR2 reads FQGNSA. The DNA of the CDR3 is TGTGCCAGCAGCCCCAGAAACGGGGCGGGAGGCTACACCTTC. Protein: CASSPRNGAGGYTF.

CDR3 sequence: CASSEGGDQETQYF. CDR3 DNA: TGCGCCAGCAGTGAGGGGGGGGACCAAGAGACCCAGTACTTC. J is TRBJ2-5 and V is TRBV10-1; 7 nucleotides match TRBD2. V gave up 2 bases and J gave up 0 bases; unmatched junction bases: 0. In germline, CDR1 is WNHNN, CDR2 SYGVQD (reference sequence). This CDR3 comprises 14 residues.

The genes are TRBV5-6 and TRBJ2-2; 8 bases line up with TRBD1. The CDR3 contains 17 residues. Trimming took 6 bases from V and 5 from J; bases not matched to a gene: 15. Per the germline V gene, CDR1 is SGHDT and CDR2 is YYEEEE. CDR3 loop: CASKLVRGPRGTGELFF. The CDR3 DNA reads as TGTGCCAGCAAGCTGGTCAGGGGGCCGCGAGGGACCGGGGAGCTGTTTTTT.

The J gene is TRBJ2-7, the V gene TRBV9; 8 nucleotides agree with TRBD1. The V segment lost 1 base and the J segment 6 bases; nucleotides outside the gene matches: 9. Germline CDR1 reads SGDLS; CDR2 reads YYNGEE. The CDR3 extends over 15 amino acids. This CDR3 reads CASSVRGQVGSEQYF. The CDR3 DNA follows: TGTGCCAGCAGCGTACGGGGACAGGTCGGATCCGAGCAGTACTTC.